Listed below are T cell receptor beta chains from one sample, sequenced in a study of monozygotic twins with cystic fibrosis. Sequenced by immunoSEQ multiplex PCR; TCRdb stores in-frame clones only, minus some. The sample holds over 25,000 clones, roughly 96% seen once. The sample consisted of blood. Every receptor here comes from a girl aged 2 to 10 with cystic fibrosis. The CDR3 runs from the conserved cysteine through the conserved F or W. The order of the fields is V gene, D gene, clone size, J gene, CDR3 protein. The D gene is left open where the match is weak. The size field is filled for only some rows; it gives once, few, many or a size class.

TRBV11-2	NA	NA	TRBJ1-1	CASSPMGFFNTEAFF
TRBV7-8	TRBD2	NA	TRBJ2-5	CASSLGLAEETQYF
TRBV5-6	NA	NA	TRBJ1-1	CASSLTLRGTEAFF
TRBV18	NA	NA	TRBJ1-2	CASSSTTGSEGGYTF
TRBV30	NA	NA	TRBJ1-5	CAWGNGEGNQPQHF
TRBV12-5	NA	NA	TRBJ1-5	CASGSIIGGQPQHF
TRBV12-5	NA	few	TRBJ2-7	CASGLGEGREQYF
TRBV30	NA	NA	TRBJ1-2	CAWRLSGISNYGYTF
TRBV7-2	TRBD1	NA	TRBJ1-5	CASSSGQNQPQHF
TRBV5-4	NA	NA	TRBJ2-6	CASSLFREISGANVLTF
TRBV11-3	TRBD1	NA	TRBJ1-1	CASSLASQAIYRGNTEAFF
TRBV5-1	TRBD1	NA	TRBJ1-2	CASSLQTGTYGYTF
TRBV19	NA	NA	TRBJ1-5	CASSIKGQPQHF
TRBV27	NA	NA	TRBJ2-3	CASSLSMITDTQYF
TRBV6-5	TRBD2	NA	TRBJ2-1	CASSPGLAGGIEQFF
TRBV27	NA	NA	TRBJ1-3	CASSPIGDRRGNTIYF
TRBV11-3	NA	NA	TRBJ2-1	CASSPRGALPSRGNEQFF
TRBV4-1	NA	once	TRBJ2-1	CASSPLGQGKVDEQFF
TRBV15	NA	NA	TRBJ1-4	CATSRDPGELFF
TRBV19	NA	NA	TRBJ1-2	CASSIQGNYGYTF
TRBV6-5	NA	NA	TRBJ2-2	CASSGPFAGELFF
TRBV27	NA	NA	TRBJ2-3	CASSLRLGRDTQYF
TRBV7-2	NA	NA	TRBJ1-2	CASSPIGGQDYGYTF
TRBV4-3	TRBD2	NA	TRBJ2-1	CASSQDSGRVNEQFF
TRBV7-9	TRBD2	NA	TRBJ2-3	CASSPTSGSEPTDTQYF
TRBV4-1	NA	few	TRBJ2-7	CASSQDIPGASYEQYF
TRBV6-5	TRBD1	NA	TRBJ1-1	CASSRVGQGNTEAFF
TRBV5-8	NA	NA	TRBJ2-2	CASTRSRAGELFF
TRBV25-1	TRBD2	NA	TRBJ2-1	CASSKLAGGPSYNEQFF
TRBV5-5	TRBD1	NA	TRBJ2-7	CASRTGQNSYEQYF
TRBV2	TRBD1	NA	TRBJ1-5	CASSVQGAGNQPQHF
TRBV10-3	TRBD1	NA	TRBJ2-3	CAISGPGQGSDTQYF
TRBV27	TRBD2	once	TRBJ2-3	CASSFISAGGATDTQYF
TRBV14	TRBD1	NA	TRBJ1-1	CASSPFRGGRAFF
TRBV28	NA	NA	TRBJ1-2	CASSYLPDYYGYTF
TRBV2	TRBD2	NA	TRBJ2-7	CASRENLAGVYEQYF
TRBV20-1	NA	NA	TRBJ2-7	CSPSPGSF
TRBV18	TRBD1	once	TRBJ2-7	CASSPRDSTYEQYF
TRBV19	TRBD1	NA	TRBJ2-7	CASSRVAIQGSFHYEQYF
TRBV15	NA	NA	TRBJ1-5	CATSRDLGVGQPQHF
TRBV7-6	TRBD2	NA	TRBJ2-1	CASSPRLAGGPSEQFF
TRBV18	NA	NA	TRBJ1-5	CASSPDSNQPQHF
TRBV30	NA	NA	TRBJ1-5	CALGGGNQPQHF
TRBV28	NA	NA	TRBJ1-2	CASSLRTTYGYTF
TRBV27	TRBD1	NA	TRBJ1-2	CASSFTGTGKYGYTF
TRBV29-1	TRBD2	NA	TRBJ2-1	CSVESGTSFYNEQFF
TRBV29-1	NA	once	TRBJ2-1	CSALGGVHEQFF
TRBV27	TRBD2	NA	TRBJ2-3	CASSFGLAGSDTQYF
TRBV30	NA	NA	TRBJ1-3	CAWSRGFSGNTIYF
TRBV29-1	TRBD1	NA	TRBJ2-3	CSAKGGDRGSTDTQYF
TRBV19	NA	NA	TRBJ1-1	CASSPRPGNTEAFF
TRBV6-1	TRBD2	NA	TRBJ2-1	CASRTLAGGGNEQFF
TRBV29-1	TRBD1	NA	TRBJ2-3	CSVCHGTGMTGDTQYF
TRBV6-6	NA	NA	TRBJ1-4	CASSYSEGWMIF
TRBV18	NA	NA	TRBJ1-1	CASSPGRLNTEAFF
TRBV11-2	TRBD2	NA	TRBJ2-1	CASSPRWLAGDSSYNEQFF
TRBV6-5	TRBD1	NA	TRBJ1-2	CASSPGQGRYTF
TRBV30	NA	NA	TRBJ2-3	CAWSVSGPGGGDTQYF